This TCR beta chain was found in a study of blood T cell repertoires in COVID-19. The wider study: The United States, Italy and Spain were the sources of the acute and convalescent COVID-19 samples. T cells, B-cell-depleted T cells, or PBMCs supplied cDNA or gDNA.

The germline V gene has CDR1 SEHNR and CDR2 FQNEAQ (reference sequence). CDR3 length: 15 amino acids. J gave up 7 bases and V 7 bases, and 11 bases lay outside the gene matches. Per the authors' pipeline: Quantification of nucleated cells was approximated via reference gene primer amplification. Produced via immunoSEQ multiplex PCR; TCRdb's table is partial and in-frame only. V, J and clone size were drawn from that table, and D and trimming were deduced from the DNA. Seen here are 350,000 to 400,000 clones, about 90% observed once, and the top ten hold 5% to 8.5%. The sample consisted of peripheral blood. The V call is TRBV7-9, the J call TRBJ2-2, with 8 positions matching TRBD1. The clonotype originates from a man between 18 and 29 years old with active or convalescent COVID-19. The CDR3 coding sequence is TGTGCCAGCACCAGGGACAGGTTGAGAGGCGGGGAGCTGTTTTTT. Translated, it gives CASTRDRLRGGELFF.